Reported below is one T cell receptor (beta chain). Its antigen remains unidentified. No ophthalmopathy progression within 18 months constituted stable Graves' hyperthyroidism. This specimen comes from a study of T cells in Graves' hyperthyroidism and ophthalmopathy. Study summary: Peripheral blood was collected at initial diagnosis, before any treatment. Study results and limitations: Most thyroid clonotypes that were expanded above 0.001 also turned up in blood. Ophthalmopathy and stable hyperthyroidism were told apart by a 13 V-J model.

Using RNA transcripts as the source, TCR beta CDR3 regions were amplified. In the first-round RT-PCR of the TCR CDR3, the HTBI primer set was used. One entry per CDR3 protein results from TCRdb running MiXCR on the multiplex PCR reads. The data show hundreds of thousands of distinct CDR3 sequences, approximately 15% seen once. The V gene lost 3 bases and the J gene lost 4 bases, with 6 bases spanning the gap. Looked up from germline, CDR1 is LNHDA and CDR2 is SQIVND (reference sequence). The length of the CDR3 is 13 residues. The rearrangement uses TRBV19 and TRBJ1-4; the D is unclear. The clonotype originates from a woman younger than 45 with Graves' hyperthyroidism. Input material: blood. In DNA, the CDR3 is TGTGCCAGTAGTATGTGGGATAATGAAAAACTGTTTTTT. Amino acid sequence: CASSMWDNEKLFF.